This entry lists 20 T cell receptor beta chains sequenced from one sample in a study of blood T cell repertoires in COVID-19 (dated by TCRdb to 2020 to 2021). The library was prepared using the immunoSEQ multiplex PCR assay. TCRdb carries this immuneACCESS record with in-frame sequences only. Its versions omit some clonotypes, under half of them owing to an unresolved V gene in the studies checked, with the rest unexplained. This sample is represented by about 250,000 clones; approximately 86% of them were singletons. Together, the top ten hold 1.2% to 1.5% of the sample. The source material was peripheral blood. The origin of the receptors is a man aged 80 or over with acute or convalescent COVID-19.

The chain couples TRBV25-1 to TRBJ2-5; 8 bases are shared with TRBD1. The CDR3 loop spans 16 amino acids. J gave up 5 bases and V 1 base, and 9 bases lay outside the gene matches. The germline gives CDR1 MGHDK, CDR2 SYGVNS. Written as DNA, the CDR3 is TGTGCCAGCAGTGAATTTGGACAGGGAAGTTCCGAGACCCAGTACTTC. It codes for CASSEFGQGSSETQYF.

V usage is TRBV27 and J usage is TRBJ1-2; TRBD1 matches at 7 bases. With V trimmed by 4 bases and J by 6 bases, 8 bases remained unmatched. CDR3 length: 14 amino acids. Germline V gene sequence: CDR1 MNHEY, CDR2 SMNVEV (reference sequence). The CDR3 DNA is TGTGCCAGCAGTTATAGACAGGGTACGGATGGCTACACCTTC. Its protein product is CASSYRQGTDGYTF.

The chain employs TRBV12-3 or TRBV12-4 and TRBJ1-1; TRBD1 matches 7 bases. The CDR3 spans 13 residues. V lost 6 bases, J lost 3 bases, and 4 bases stayed unmatched. CDR3 protein: CASSLQGHTEAFF. The CDR3 DNA reads as TGTGCCAGCAGCCTACAGGGGCACACTGAAGCTTTCTTT.

The V call is TRBV3-1 (or the pseudogene TRBV3-2), the J call TRBJ2-1, with D possibly matching TRBD2 (6 bases). This CDR3 contains 16 residues. Per the germline V gene, CDR1 is LGHDT and CDR2 is YNNKEL (reference sequence). V dropped 0 bases and J dropped 2 bases, with 11 bases sitting between them. CDR3 sequence reads: CASSQDLAGTYNEQFF. Here the CDR3 DNA reads TGTGCCAGCAGCCAAGATCTGGCGGGGACCTACAATGAGCAGTTCTTC.

The chain links TRBV12-3 or TRBV12-4 to TRBJ2-5; no definite D call. The CDR3 sequence is 13 residues long. The ends were cut back, 0 bases at V and 2 bases at J, with 4 bases in the middle. DNA of the CDR3: TGTGCCAGCAGTTTAGCCTTTCAAGAGACCCAGTACTTC. This encodes CASSLAFQETQYF.

The chain recombines TRBV29-1 with TRBJ2-7; 8 bases map to TRBD1. Germline-derived CDR1 and CDR2 are SQVTM and ANQGSEA. The CDR3 has 14 amino acids. The V segment lost 0 bases and the J segment 2 bases; nucleotides outside the gene matches: 3. The CDR3 region is CSVEDKTGAYEQYF. The CDR3 DNA sequence: TGCAGCGTTGAAGATAAGACAGGGGCCTACGAGCAGTACTTC.

The rearrangement links TRBV6-2 or TRBV6-3 to TRBJ2-7; the D is unclear. The CDR3 is made up of 13 amino acids. V was clipped by 2 bases and J by 2 bases, with 7 bases between them. The germline V gene has CDR1 MNHEY and CDR2 SVGEGT. The CDR3 DNA reads as TGTGCCAGCAGTTACGGCATTCCCTACGAGCAGTACTTC. Its protein product is CASSYGIPYEQYF.

V and J are TRBV10-3 and TRBJ1-2; D is unresolved. Germline CDR1 reads ENHRY; CDR2 reads SYGVKD. The CDR3 has 15 amino acids. Trimming cost V 5 bases and J 0 bases, with 13 bases left between them. The CDR3 DNA reads TGTGCCATCAGTTTCGCTGGCAGTTCTAACTATGGCTACACCTTC. It encodes CAISFAGSSNYGYTF.

This clone was recorded only once. The J gene is TRBJ1-2, the V gene TRBV27, with unresolved D. CDR3 length: 14 amino acids. Germline CDR1 MNHEY, CDR2 SMNVEV (reference sequence). V was shortened by 5 bases and J by 1 base, with 11 bases between the two germline ends. The CDR3 coding sequence is TGTGCCAGCAGTCCCGCAGGAAGTAACTATGGCTACACCTTC. Protein: CASSPAGSNYGYTF.

The CDR3 protein is CASSRSGTGVAETQYF. The DNA for the CDR3 is TGCGCCAGCAGCCGGTCCGGGACAGGGGTGGCAGAGACCCAGTACTTC. The chain couples TRBV5-1 to TRBJ2-5; 10 nucleotides agree with TRBD1. The germline CDR1 and CDR2 sequences are SGHRS and YFSETQ. Trimming cost V 4 bases and J 4 bases; bases outside gene matches: 10. The CDR3 consists of 16 residues. The full variable domain, in which reference TRBV5-1 and TRBJ2-5 provide the parts outside the CDR3, is KAGVTQTPRYLIKTRGQQVTLSCSPISGHRSVSWYQQTPGQGLQFLFEYFSETQRNKGNFPGRFSGRQFSNSRSEMNVSTLELGDSALYLCASSRSGTGVAETQYFGPGTRLLVL.

This rearrangement joins TRBV9 to TRBJ1-6, with a possible D match to TRBD1 (6 bases). V dropped 0 bases and J dropped 6 bases, with 10 bases sitting between them. This CDR3 has 15 residues. Germline lookup yields CDR1 SGDLS and CDR2 YYNGEE. This CDR3 reads CASSVEQGPNSPLHF. In DNA form, the CDR3 reads TGTGCCAGCAGCGTAGAACAGGGTCCTAATTCACCCCTCCACTTT.

The chain joins TRBV5-1 to TRBJ2-1; 16 bases map to TRBD2. With 4 bases clipped from V and 5 bases from J, the junction kept 3 bases outside the gene matches. Per the germline V gene, CDR1 is SGHRS and CDR2 is YFSETQ. CDR3 length: 16 residues. The CDR3 DNA reads TGCGCCAGCAGCGCGGGACTAGCGGGAGGGCACAATGAGCAGTTCTTC. Amino acid sequence: CASSAGLAGGHNEQFF.

The J gene is TRBJ2-2, the V gene TRBV12-5, with 11 nucleotides matching TRBD2. V dropped 3 bases and J dropped 1; count of bases not matched to a gene: 4. CDR3 length equals 17 residues. CDR1 and CDR2 from the germline V gene are LGHNT and FRNRAP. Here the CDR3 DNA reads TGTGCTAGTGGTTTATTAGCGGGAGGGCTGAACACCGGGGAGCTGTTTTTT. This translates into CASGLLAGGLNTGELFF.

The V and J genes are TRBV7-3 and TRBJ2-1, with 10 bases matching TRBD2. This CDR3 is built from 15 residues. In germline, CDR1 is SGHTA, CDR2 FQGTGA. V was pared by 0 bases and J by 7 bases, with 3 bases of the junction left unmatched. CDR3 residues: CASSLTSGRLNEQFF. Here the CDR3 DNA reads TGTGCCAGCAGCTTAACTAGCGGGAGGCTGAATGAGCAGTTCTTC.

This clone was recorded once. The chain uses TRBV11-2 and TRBJ1-2; a possible D gene is TRBD1 (6 bases). This CDR3 region has 15 residues. The V gene's germline CDR1 is SGHAT and CDR2 FQNNGV. V was pared by 6 bases and J by 8 bases, with 22 bases between. The CDR3 sequence: CASSTRTRGARGYTF. CDR3 bases: TGTGCCAGCAGTACACGAACTCGGGGGGCGCGGGGCTACACCTTC. Full variable domain (remainder filled in from reference TRBV11-2 and TRBJ1-2): EAGVAQSPRYKIIEKRQSVAFWCNPISGHATLYWYQQILGQGPKLLIQFQNNGVVDDSQLPKDRFSAERLKGVDSTLKIQPAKLEDSAVYLCASSTRTRGARGYTFGSGTRLTVV.

J is TRBJ1-1 and V is TRBV25-1; D is unclear. The CDR3 runs 14 residues. V was clipped by 4 bases and J by 3 bases, with 12 bases between them. In germline, CDR1 is MGHDK, CDR2 SYGVNS. The CDR3 nucleotides are TGTGCCAGCAGTGGTGTTCCGCCGGACACTGAAGCTTTCTTT. Translated: CASSGVPPDTEAFF. The variable domain in full, completed from reference TRBV25-1 and TRBJ1-1, reads EADIYQTPRYLVIGTGKKITLECSQTMGHDKMYWYQQDPGMELHLIHYSYGVNSTEKGDLSSESTVSRIRTEHFPLTLESARPSHTSQYLCASSGVPPDTEAFFGQGTRLTVV.

This clone showed up many times. CDR3 in amino acids: CASSYSGGYEQYF. Written as DNA, the CDR3 is TGTGCCAGCAGCTACTCAGGGGGCTACGAGCAGTACTTC. J is TRBJ2-7 and V is TRBV5-4, with 7 bases matching TRBD1. After removal of 3 bases from V and 3 bases from J, the junction contained 3 bases not matched to a gene. Germline CDR1 and CDR2: SGHNT and YYREEE (reference sequence). This CDR3 spans 13 amino acids.

The genes are TRBV11-2 and TRBJ1-1, with unresolved D. Germline assignment: CDR1 SGHAT and CDR2 FQNNGV. The CDR3 is made up of 13 amino acids. Trimming removed 0 bases at V and 5 bases at J, with 7 bases between. The CDR3 is CASSLDPGTEAFF. The CDR3 DNA follows: TGTGCCAGCAGCTTAGATCCGGGGACTGAAGCTTTCTTT.

This clone was detected only once. V gene TRBV18 combines with J gene TRBJ2-2; D possibly corresponds to TRBD2 (7 bases). The CDR3 runs to 15 residues. The V end was cut by 5 bases, the J end by 4 bases, with 14 bases between. The germline gives CDR1 KGHSH, CDR2 LQKENI. CDR3 nucleotides: TGTGCCAGCTCATCGGGGGGACAAGTCACCGGGGAGCTGTTTTTT. Translating gives CASSSGGQVTGELFF. Using reference TRBV18 and TRBJ2-2 for the parts outside the CDR3, the full variable domain is NAGVMQNPRHLVRRRGQEARLRCSPMKGHSHVYWYRQLPEEGLKFMVYLQKENIIDESGMPKERFSAEFPKEGPSILRIQQVVRGDSAAYFCASSSGGQVTGELFFGEGSRLTVL.

The V call is TRBV7-9, the J call TRBJ1-1; D is possibly TRBD1 (5 bases). The CDR3 runs 14 residues. Germline CDR1 and CDR2: SEHNR and FQNEAQ (reference sequence). Trimming removed 5 bases at V and 4 bases at J, with 14 bases between. The CDR3 DNA reads as TGTGCCAGCAGCCGAACAGGCACCTTCACTGAAGCTTTCTTT. It specifies CASSRTGTFTEAFF. Filled out from reference TRBV7-9 and TRBJ1-1, the complete variable domain reads DTGVSQNPRHKITKRGQNVTFRCDPISEHNRLYWYRQTLGQGPEFLTYFQNEAQLEKSRLLSDRFSAERPKGSFSTLEIQRTEQGDSAMYLCASSRTGTFTEAFFGQGTRLTVV.